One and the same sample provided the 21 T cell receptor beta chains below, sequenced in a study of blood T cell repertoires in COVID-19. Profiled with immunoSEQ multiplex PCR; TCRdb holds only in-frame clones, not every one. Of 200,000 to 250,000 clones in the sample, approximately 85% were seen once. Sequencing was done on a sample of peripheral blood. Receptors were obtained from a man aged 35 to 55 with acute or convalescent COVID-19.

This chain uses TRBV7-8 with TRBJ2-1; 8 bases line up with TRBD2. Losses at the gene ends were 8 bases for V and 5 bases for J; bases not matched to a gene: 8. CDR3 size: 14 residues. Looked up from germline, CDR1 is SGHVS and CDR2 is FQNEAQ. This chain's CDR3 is CASSGGASHNEQFF. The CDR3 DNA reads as TGTGCCAGCTCCGGGGGGGCTAGCCACAATGAGCAGTTCTTC.

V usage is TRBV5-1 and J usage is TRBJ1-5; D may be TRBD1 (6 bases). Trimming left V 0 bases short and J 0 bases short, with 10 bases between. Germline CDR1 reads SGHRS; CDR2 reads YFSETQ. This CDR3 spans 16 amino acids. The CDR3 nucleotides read TGCGCCAGCAGCTTGGAAGGGGGACATAGCAATCAGCCCCAGCATTTT. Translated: CASSLEGGHSNQPQHF.

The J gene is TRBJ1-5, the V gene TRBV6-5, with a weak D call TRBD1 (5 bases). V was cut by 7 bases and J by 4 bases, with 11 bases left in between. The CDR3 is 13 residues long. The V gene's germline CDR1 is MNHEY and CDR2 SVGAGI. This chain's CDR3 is CASIERGNQPQHF. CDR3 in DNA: TGTGCCAGCATCGAAAGGGGAAATCAGCCCCAGCATTTT.

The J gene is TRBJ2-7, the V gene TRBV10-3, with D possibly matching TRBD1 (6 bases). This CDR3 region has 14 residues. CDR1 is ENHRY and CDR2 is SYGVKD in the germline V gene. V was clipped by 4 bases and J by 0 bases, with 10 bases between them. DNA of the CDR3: TGTGCCATCAGTGGAACAGGGCTCTCCTACGAGCAGTACTTC. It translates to CAISGTGLSYEQYF.

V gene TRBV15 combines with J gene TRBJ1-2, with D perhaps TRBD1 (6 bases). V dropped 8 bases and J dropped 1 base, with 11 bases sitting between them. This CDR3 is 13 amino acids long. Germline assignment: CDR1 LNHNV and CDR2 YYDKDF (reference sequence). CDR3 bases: TGTGCCACCGAGGGCAGGGGTAACTATGGCTACACCTTC. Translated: CATEGRGNYGYTF.

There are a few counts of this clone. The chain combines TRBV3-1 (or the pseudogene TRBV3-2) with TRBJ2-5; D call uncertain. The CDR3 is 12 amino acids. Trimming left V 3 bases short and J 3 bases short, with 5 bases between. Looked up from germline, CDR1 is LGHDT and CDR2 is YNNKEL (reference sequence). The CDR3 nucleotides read TGTGCCAGCAGCCACAGTAAAGAGACCCAGTACTTC. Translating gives CASSHSKETQYF.

CDR3 in amino acids: CASSPTGGYQPQHF. The CDR3 DNA reads as TGTGCCAGCAGCCCGACAGGGGGCTATCAGCCCCAGCATTTT. J is TRBJ1-5 and V is TRBV6-5; 10 bases are a match to TRBD1. In germline, CDR1 is MNHEY, CDR2 SVGAGI. The CDR3 is 14 amino acids. V shed 6 bases, J shed 5 bases, and the junction held 4 bases outside the gene matches.

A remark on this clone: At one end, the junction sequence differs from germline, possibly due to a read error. This CDR3 reads CSARGGDIWDF. The CDR3 region has the DNA TGCAGTGCTAGAGGGGGGGATATCTGGGACTTC. The V gene is TRBV20-1, the J gene TRBJ2-7; D is perhaps TRBD2 (6 bases). This CDR3 region has 11 residues. Germline CDR1 reads DFQATT; CDR2 reads SNEGSKA (reference sequence).

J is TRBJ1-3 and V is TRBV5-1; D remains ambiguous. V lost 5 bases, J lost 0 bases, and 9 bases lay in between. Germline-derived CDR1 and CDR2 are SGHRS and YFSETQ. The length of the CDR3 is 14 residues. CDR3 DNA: TGCGCCAGCAGGGCCCCGGGCTCTGGAAACACCATATATTTT. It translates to CASRAPGSGNTIYF.

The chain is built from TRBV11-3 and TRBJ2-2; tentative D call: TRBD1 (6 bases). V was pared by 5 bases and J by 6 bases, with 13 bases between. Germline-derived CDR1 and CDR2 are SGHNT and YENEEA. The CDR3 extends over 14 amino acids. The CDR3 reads CASSPPGDAGELFF. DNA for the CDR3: TGTGCCAGCAGCCCCCCAGGGGACGCCGGGGAGCTGTTTTTT.

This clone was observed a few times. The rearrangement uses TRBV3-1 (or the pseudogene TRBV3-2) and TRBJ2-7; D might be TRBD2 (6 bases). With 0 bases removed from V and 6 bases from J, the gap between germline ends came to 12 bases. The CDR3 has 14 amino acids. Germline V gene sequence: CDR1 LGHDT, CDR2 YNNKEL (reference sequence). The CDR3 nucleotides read TGTGCCAGCAGCCAAGACGCTAGCGCGGCCGAGCAGTACTTC. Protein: CASSQDASAAEQYF.

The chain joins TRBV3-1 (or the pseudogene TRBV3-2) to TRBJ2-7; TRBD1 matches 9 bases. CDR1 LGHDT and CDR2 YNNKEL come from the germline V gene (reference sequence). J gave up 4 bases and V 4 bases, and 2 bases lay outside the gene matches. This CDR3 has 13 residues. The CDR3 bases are TGTGCCAGCAGCCGGGGACAGGGTTACGAGCAGTACTTC. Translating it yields CASSRGQGYEQYF.

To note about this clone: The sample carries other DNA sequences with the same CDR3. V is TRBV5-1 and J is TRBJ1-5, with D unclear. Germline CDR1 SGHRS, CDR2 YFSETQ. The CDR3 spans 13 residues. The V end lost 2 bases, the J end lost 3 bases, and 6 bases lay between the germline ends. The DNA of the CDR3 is TGCGCCAGCAGCTTCGGGGACAATCAGCCCCAGCATTTT. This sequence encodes CASSFGDNQPQHF. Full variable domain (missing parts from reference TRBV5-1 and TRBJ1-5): KAGVTQTPRYLIKTRGQQVTLSCSPISGHRSVSWYQQTPGQGLQFLFEYFSETQRNKGNFPGRFSGRQFSNSRSEMNVSTLELGDSALYLCASSFGDNQPQHFGDGTRLSIL.

CDR3 coding DNA: TGTGCCAGCAGTTACTCACGGACTCACTATGGCTACACCTTC. Amino acid sequence: CASSYSRTHYGYTF. The gene calls are TRBV6-5 and TRBJ1-2; the D is unclear. The CDR3 spans 14 residues. From germline, CDR1 is MNHEY and CDR2 SVGAGI. The V end was cut by 0 bases, the J end by 3 bases, with 8 bases between.

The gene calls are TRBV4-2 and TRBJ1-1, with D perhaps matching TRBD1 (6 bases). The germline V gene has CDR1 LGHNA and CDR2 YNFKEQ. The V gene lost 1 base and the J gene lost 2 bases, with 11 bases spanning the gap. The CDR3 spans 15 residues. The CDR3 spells CASSQGYRENTEAFF. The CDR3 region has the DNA TGTGCCAGCAGCCAAGGATACAGGGAAAACACTGAAGCTTTCTTT.

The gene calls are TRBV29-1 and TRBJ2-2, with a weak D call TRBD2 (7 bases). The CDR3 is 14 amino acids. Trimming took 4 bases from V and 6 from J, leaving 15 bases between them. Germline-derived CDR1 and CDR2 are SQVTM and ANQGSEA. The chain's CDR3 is CSVGAGALAGELFF. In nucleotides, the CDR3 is TGCAGCGTTGGGGCGGGGGCCCTCGCCGGGGAGCTGTTTTTT.

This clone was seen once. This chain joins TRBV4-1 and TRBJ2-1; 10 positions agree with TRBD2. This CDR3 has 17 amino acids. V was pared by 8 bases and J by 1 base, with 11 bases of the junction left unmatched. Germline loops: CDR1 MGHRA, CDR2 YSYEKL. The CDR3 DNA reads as TGCGCCAGCGGGGCTAGCGGGGGCCCCGGGTCCTACAATGAGCAGTTCTTC. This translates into CASGASGGPGSYNEQFF.

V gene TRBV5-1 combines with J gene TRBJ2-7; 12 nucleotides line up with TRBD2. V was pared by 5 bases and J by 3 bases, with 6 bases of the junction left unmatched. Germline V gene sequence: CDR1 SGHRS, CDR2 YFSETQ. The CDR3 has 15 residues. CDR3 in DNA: TGCGCCAGCAGGGAGACTAGCGGGGGATTCTACGAGCAGTACTTC. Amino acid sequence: CASRETSGGFYEQYF.

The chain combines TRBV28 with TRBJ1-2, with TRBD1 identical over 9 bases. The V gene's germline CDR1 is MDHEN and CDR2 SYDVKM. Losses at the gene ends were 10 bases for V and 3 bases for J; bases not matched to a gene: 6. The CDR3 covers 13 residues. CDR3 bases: TGTGCCATAGGACAGGGGACTTACTATGGCTACACCTTC. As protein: CAIGQGTYYGYTF.

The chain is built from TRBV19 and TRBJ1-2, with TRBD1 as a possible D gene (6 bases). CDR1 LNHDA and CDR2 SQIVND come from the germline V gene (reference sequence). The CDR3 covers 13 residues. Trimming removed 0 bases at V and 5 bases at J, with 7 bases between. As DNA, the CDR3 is TGTGCCAGTAGTATAGACAGGGGATATGGCTACACCTTC. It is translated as CASSIDRGYGYTF.

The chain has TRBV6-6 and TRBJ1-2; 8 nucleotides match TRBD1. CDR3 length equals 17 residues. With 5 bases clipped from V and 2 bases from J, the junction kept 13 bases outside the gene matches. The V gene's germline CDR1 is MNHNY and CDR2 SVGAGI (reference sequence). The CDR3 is CASSPSDRVVLNYGYTF. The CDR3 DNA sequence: TGTGCCAGCAGTCCTTCGGACAGGGTTGTCCTAAACTATGGCTACACCTTC.